These 7 T cell receptor beta chains were all obtained from the same sample, sequenced in a study of blood T cell repertoires in COVID-19 (dated by TCRdb to about 2020). Receptors were amplified or captured by the immunoSEQ multiplex PCR assay. Held by TCRdb, this immuneACCESS table contains in-frame sequences only and omits some clones. Under half of the omission traces to an unresolved V gene where checked; the cause of the rest is unknown. Here the sample has around 55,000 clones; approximately 78% occur a single time. Approximately 6% of the sample comes from the top ten. Material for sequencing was peripheral blood. The receptors were sampled from a human donor in a cohort sampled during active or convalescent COVID-19.

The J gene is TRBJ2-2, the V gene TRBV9; 9 bases align to TRBD2. This CDR3 contains 15 residues. Germline assignment: CDR1 SGDLS and CDR2 YYNGEE. Trimming cost V 4 bases and J 0 bases; bases outside gene matches: 1. CDR3 bases: TGTGCCAGCAGCAGCGGGGGGACGAACACCGGGGAGCTGTTTTTT. Translating gives CASSSGGTNTGELFF.

The V gene is TRBV10-1, the J gene TRBJ2-3, with D tentatively TRBD2 (6 bases). CDR1 and CDR2 from the germline V gene are WNHNN and SYGVQD (reference sequence). The CDR3 length is 17 residues. Trimming cost V 6 bases and J 0 bases, with 19 bases left between them. The CDR3 DNA sequence: TGCGCCAGCAGGGGGACTCGGGACGACGCTAGCACAGATACGCAGTATTTT. Residues: CASRGTRDDASTDTQYF.

The chain carries TRBV14 and TRBJ1-3; TRBD1 agrees at 7 bases. This CDR3 region has 18 residues. V was clipped by 0 bases and J by 4 bases; unmatched bases: 12. Germline assignment: CDR1 SGHDN and CDR2 FVKESK. The CDR3 nucleotides are TGTGCCAGCAGCCAAGATCCCCGCTACAGGGGTAGGGGAAACACCATATATTTT. Its translation: CASSQDPRYRGRGNTIYF.

Notes on this clone: Germline is not matched at one junction end, which may reflect a read error. The chain employs TRBV7-7 and TRBJ1-3, with a tentative D call TRBD1 (5 bases). In germline, CDR1 is SSHAT, CDR2 FNYEAQ (reference sequence). The CDR3 runs 15 residues. In DNA, the CDR3 is TGTGCTAGCAGCTTAGGGTCAGGGTATGGAAACACCATATATTTT. This gives the protein CASSLGSGYGNTIYF.

Note on this clone: One end of the junction fails to match germline, which may point to a read error. J is TRBJ1-4 and V is TRBV7-7; a possible D gene is TRBD1 (5 bases). The CDR3 covers 17 residues. Germline CDR1 SSHAT, CDR2 FNYEAQ (reference sequence). The DNA for the CDR3 is TGTGCTAGCAGCTCCGGGCGGGGGATTCATACTAATGAAAAACTGTTTTTT. Protein: CASSSGRGIHTNEKLFF.

This chain links TRBV4-1 with TRBJ2-7, with TRBD2 matching over 11 bases. CDR1 is MGHRA, CDR2 YSYEKL, per germline. The CDR3 loop spans 16 amino acids. The ends lost 0 bases at V and 3 bases at J; junction bases unmatched: 4. The CDR3 region has the DNA TGCGCCAGCAGCCAAGATCTTACTAGCGGGGGCTACGAGCAGTACTTC. Its translation is CASSQDLTSGGYEQYF.

The V and J genes are TRBV4-2 and TRBJ1-2; the D gene is possibly TRBD1 (6 bases). V lost 0 bases and J lost 8, with 16 bases in between. The CDR3 sequence is 15 residues long. In germline, CDR1 is LGHNA, CDR2 YNFKEQ. As DNA, the CDR3 is TGTGCCAGCAGCCAAGAAGGGGCAGGGGCTAAGGGCTACACCTTC. Protein: CASSQEGAGAKGYTF.